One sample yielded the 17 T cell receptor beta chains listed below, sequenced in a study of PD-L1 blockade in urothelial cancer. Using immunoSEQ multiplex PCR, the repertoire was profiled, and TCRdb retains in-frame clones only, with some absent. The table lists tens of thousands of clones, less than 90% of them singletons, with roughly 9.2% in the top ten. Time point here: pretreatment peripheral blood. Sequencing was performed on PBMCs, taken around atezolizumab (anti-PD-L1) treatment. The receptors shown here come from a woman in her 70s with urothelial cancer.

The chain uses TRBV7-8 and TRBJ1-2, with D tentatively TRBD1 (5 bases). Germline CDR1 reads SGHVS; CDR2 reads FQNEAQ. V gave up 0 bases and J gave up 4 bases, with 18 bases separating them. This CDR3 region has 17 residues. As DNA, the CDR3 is TGTGCCAGCAGCTTAGCCCTCCAACACCAGGGTAGCTATGGCTACACCTTC. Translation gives CASSLALQHQGSYGYTF.

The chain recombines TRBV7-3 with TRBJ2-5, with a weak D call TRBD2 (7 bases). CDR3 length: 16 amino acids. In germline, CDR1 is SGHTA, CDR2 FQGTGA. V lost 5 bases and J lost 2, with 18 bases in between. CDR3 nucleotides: TGTGCCAGCAGCCCAACCGGCGGGGGCGGGCAAGAGACCCAGTACTTC. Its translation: CASSPTGGGGQETQYF.

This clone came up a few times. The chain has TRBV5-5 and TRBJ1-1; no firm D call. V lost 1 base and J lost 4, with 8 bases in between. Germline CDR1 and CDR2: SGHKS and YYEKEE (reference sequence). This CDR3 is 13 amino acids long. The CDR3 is CASSLRRSTEAFF. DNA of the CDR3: TGTGCCAGCAGCTTGAGGAGGAGCACTGAAGCTTTCTTT.

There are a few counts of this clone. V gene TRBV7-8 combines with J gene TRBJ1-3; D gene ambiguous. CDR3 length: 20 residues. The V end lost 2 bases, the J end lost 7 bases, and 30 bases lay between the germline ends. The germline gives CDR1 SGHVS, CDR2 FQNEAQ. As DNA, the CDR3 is TGTGCCAGCAGCTTATTTATTAGCGCTGACGGCACCCGCGGAGGGAACACCATATATTTT. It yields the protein CASSLFISADGTRGGNTIYF. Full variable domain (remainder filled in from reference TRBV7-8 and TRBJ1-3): GAGVSQSPRYKVAKRGQDVALRCDPISGHVSLFWYQQALGQGPEFLTYFQNEAQLDKSGLPSDRFFAERPEGSVSTLKIQRTQQEDSAVYLCASSLFISADGTRGGNTIYFGEGSWLTVV.

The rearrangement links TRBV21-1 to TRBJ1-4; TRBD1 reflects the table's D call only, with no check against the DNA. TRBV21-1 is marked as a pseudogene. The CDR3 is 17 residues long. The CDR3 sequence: CASNPTGNSTTNEKLFF. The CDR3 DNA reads TGTGCCAGCAACCCGACAGGGAACTCAACAACTAATGAAAAACTGTTTTTT.

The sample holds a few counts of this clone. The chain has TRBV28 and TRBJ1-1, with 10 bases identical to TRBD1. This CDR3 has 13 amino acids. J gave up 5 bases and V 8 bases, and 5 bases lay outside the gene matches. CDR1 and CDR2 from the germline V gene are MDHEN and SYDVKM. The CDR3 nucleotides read TGTGCCAGCCGGGACAGGGGAGAGACTGAAGCTTTCTTT. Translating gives CASRDRGETEAFF.

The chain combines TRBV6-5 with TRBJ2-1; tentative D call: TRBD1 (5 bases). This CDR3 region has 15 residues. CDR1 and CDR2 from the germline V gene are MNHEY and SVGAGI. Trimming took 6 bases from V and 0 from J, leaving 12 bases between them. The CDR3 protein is CASRRTPYSYNEQFF. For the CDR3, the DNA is TGTGCCAGCAGAAGGACACCCTACTCCTACAATGAGCAGTTCTTC.

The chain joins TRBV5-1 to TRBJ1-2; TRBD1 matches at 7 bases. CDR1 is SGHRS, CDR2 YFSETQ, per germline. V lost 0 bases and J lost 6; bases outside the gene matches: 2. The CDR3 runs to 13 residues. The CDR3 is CASSLGQGNGYTF. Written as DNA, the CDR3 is TGCGCCAGCAGCTTGGGACAGGGTAATGGCTACACCTTC.

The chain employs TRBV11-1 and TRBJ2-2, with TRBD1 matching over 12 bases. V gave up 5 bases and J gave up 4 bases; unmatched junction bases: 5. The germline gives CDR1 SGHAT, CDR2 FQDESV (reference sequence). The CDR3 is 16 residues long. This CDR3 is CASSGPGQGATGELFF. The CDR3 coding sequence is TGTGCCAGCAGCGGACCGGGACAGGGGGCCACCGGGGAGCTGTTTTTT. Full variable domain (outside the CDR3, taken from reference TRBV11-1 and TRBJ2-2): EAEVAQSPRYKITEKSQAVAFWCDPISGHATLYWYRQILGQGPELLVQFQDESVVDDSQLPKDRFSAERLKGVDSTLKIQPAELGDSAMYLCASSGPGQGATGELFFGEGSRLTVL.

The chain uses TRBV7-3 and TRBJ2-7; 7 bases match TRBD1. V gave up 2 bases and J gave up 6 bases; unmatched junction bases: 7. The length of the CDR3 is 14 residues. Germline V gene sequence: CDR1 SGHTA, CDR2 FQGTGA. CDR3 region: CASSLGQGVSEQYF. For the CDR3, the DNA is TGTGCCAGCAGCTTAGGCCAGGGGGTCAGCGAGCAGTACTTC. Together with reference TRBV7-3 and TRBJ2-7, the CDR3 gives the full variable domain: GAGVSQTPSNKVTEKGKYVELRCDPISGHTALYWYRQSLGQGPEFLIYFQGTGAADDSGLPNDRFFAVRPEGSVSTLKIQRTERGDSAVYLCASSLGQGVSEQYFGPGTRLTVT.

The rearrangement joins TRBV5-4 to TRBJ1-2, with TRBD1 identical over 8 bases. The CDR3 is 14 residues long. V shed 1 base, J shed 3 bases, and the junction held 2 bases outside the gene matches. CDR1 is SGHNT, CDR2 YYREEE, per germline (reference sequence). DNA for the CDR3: TGTGCCAGCAGCTTGAACAGGGGGGACTATGGCTACACCTTC. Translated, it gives CASSLNRGDYGYTF.

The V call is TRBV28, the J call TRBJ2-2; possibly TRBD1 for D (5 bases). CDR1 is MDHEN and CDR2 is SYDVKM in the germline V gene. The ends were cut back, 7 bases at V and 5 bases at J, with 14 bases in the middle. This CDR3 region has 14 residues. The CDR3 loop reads CASKSQGATGELFF. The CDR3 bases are TGTGCCAGCAAATCCCAAGGGGCAACCGGGGAGCTGTTTTTT. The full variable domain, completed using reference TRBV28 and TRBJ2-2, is DVKVTQSSRYLVKRTGEKVFLECVQDMDHENMFWYRQDPGLGLRLIYFSYDVKMKEKGDIPEGYSVSREKKERFSLILESASTNQTSMYLCASKSQGATGELFFGEGSRLTVL.

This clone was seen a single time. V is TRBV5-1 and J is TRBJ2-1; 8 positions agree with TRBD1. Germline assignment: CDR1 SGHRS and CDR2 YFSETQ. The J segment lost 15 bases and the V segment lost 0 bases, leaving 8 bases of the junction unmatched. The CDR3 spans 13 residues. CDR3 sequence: CASSLAVDRGLFF. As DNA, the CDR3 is TGCGCCAGCAGCTTGGCCGTTGACAGGGGATTGTTCTTC.

CDR3 nucleotides: TGCGCCAGCAGCATGTTTGAGCGGGGGGACACCGGGGAGCTGTTTTTT. Amino acids: CASSMFERGDTGELFF. This sequence joins TRBV5-1 and TRBJ2-2; 9 bases map to TRBD2. The trim removed 4 bases at V and 3 bases at J, leaving 7 bases unmatched. The CDR3 loop spans 16 amino acids. Germline CDR1 and CDR2: SGHRS and YFSETQ.

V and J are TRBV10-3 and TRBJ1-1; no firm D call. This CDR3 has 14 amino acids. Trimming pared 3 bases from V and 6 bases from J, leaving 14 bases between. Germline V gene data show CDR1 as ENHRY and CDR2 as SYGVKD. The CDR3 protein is CAISDGETRSEAFF. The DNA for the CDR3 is TGTGCCATCAGTGATGGGGAGACCCGCTCTGAAGCTTTCTTT.

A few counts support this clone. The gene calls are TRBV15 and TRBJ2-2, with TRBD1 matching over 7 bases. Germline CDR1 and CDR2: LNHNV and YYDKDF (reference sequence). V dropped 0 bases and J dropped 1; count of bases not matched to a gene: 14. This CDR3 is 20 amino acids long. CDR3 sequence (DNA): TGTGCCACCAGCAGAGATCTAGGGACAGATGGAAGGGGGAACACCGGGGAGCTGTTTTTT. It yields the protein CATSRDLGTDGRGNTGELFF.

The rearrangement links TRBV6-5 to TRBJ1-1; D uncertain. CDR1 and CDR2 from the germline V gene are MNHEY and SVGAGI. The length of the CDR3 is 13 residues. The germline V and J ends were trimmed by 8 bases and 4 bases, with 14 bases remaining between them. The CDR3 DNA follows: TGTGCCAGCCGAGGTGTATTGGTCACTGAAGCTTTCTTT. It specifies CASRGVLVTEAFF.